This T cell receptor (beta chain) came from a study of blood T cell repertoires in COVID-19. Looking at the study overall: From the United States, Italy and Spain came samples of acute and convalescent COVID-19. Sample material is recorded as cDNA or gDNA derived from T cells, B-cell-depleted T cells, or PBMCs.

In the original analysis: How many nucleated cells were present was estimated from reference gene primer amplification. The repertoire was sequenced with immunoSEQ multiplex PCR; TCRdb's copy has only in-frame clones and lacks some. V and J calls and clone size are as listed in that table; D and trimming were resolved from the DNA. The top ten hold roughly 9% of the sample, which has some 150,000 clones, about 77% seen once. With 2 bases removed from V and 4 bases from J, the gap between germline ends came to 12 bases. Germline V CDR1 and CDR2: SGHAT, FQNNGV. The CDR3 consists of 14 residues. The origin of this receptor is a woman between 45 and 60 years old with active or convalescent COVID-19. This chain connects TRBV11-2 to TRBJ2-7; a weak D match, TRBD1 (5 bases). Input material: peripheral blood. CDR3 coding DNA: TGTGCCAGCAGCTTAACGCAGGGTCGGTACGAGCAGTACTTC. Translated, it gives CASSLTQGRYEQYF.